This T cell receptor (beta chain) is from a study of molecular identifiers for immune sequencing clone quantification. The authors sorted naive CD8 T cells as CD8+CD4-CCR7+CD45RA+. TCRdb used MiXCR to reprocess the PCR reads, holding one entry per CDR3 protein. The sample has about 320,000 distinct CDR3 sequences, about a fifth seen once. This CDR3 is 15 amino acids long. The V and J ends lost 5 bases and 4 bases, in that order; junction bases with no gene match: 5. The germline gives CDR1 MGHDK, CDR2 SYGVNS. This clonotype has at least ten counts. This clonotype was sampled from a human donor in good health. Some libraries in this study had Jurkat cell RNA spiked in. The sample was naive CD8+ T cells from blood, with Jurkat cell RNA spiked in. Stated subset: FACS-sorted CD8+CD4-CCR7+CD45RA+ naive T cells. The J gene is TRBJ2-1, the V gene TRBV25-1; 10 nucleotides match TRBD2. The CDR3, as DNA: TGTGCCAGCAGTTATAGCGGGGGGCCTTACAATGAGCAGTTCTTC. Translated: CASSYSGGPYNEQFF.